One and the same sample provided the 9 T cell receptor beta chains below, sequenced in a study of blood T cells in healthy people across ages. Together with a sample-barcoded 5' primer, a J-beta primer mix was included in a second PCR lasting about 6 to 11 cycles. TCRdb itself ran the 5' RACE reads through MiXCR, one entry per CDR3 protein. The sample lists 1.5 million to 2 million distinct CDR3 sequences; about 30% were seen once. Sequenced material: blood. These receptors all stem from a woman younger than 45 in good health.

The chain has TRBV11-3 and TRBJ2-7; D is undetermined. The V end was cut by 0 bases, the J end by 2 bases, with 11 bases between. Germline lookup yields CDR1 SGHNT and CDR2 YENEEA. The CDR3 has 15 amino acids. The DNA of the CDR3 is TGTGCCAGCAGCTTAGATCACGCGGAAACCTACGAGCAGTACTTC. Its protein is CASSLDHAETYEQYF.

The rearrangement links TRBV7-2 to TRBJ2-5, with D maybe TRBD2 (7 bases). CDR1 is SGHTA and CDR2 is FQGNSA in the germline V gene. Trimming took off 4 bases at V and 4 bases at J, with 22 bases between the two ends. The CDR3 sequence is 17 residues long. The CDR3 DNA sequence: TGTGCCAGCAGCTCTTGGACGGGGGGCAGCATGGGAGAGACCCAGTACTTC. Its translation is CASSSWTGGSMGETQYF.

This clonotype came up once. The V and J genes are TRBV4-1 and TRBJ2-5, with D possibly being TRBD1 (6 bases). The J call may not be correct, given that the DNA end is closer to TRBJ2-1. The germline V gene encodes CDR1 MGHRA and CDR2 YSYEKL. The CDR3 runs to 15 residues. This CDR3 is CASSLSGQNQETQFF. For the CDR3, the DNA is TGCGCCAGCAGCCTATCCGGACAGAACCAAGAGACCCAGTTCTTC.

In its sample, this clonotype was seen a few times. The chain uses TRBV6-1 and TRBJ2-1, with D perhaps TRBD1 (6 bases). Per germline, CDR1 MNHNS and CDR2 SASEGT. This CDR3 has 15 residues. V was shortened by 0 bases and J by 4 bases, with 10 bases between the two germline ends. The CDR3 region has the DNA TGTGCCAGCAGTGAAGCGGGACACACGTACAATGAGCAGTTCTTC. Amino acid sequence: CASSEAGHTYNEQFF.

The rearrangement joins TRBV27 to TRBJ1-2; 8 nucleotides align to TRBD1. V was pared by 4 bases and J by 6 bases, with 10 bases of the junction left unmatched. This CDR3 region has 15 residues. The germline V gene encodes CDR1 MNHEY and CDR2 SMNVEV (reference sequence). The CDR3 bases are TGTGCCAGCAGTTATCACAGGGGGTTATCGGATGGCTACACCTTC. Its translation is CASSYHRGLSDGYTF.

V and J are TRBV10-3 and TRBJ2-3, with D perhaps given as TRBD1 or TRBD2 (5 bases each). Trimming stripped 0 bases from V and 2 bases from J, with 15 bases between. The V gene's germline CDR1 is ENHRY and CDR2 SYGVKD. This CDR3 region has 17 residues. The CDR3 DNA follows: TGTGCCATCAGTGAGTCGTCGGGGCAGGCGGCCACAGATACGCAGTATTTT. Amino acids: CAISESSGQAATDTQYF.

This clonotype occurred a few times. This sequence joins TRBV7-2 and TRBJ2-1; 9 positions match TRBD2. Trimming removed 7 bases from V and 4 bases from J; junction bases left unmatched: 17. The CDR3 has 18 amino acids. Germline CDR1 reads SGHTA; CDR2 reads FQGNSA. Written as DNA, the CDR3 is TGTGCCAGCACTCCACCGCAGGGACGAGCGGGGGGTTACAATGAGCAGTTCTTC. Protein product: CASTPPQGRAGGYNEQFF.

The rearrangement links TRBV3-1 to TRBJ2-1, with 14 bases aligning to TRBD2. The length of the CDR3 is 16 residues. The V gene's germline CDR1 is LGHDT and CDR2 YNNKEL (reference sequence). V was clipped by 0 bases and J by 7 bases; unmatched bases: 2. CDR3 DNA: TGTGCCAGCAGCCAAGATGGGACTAGCGGGAGTAATGAGCAGTTCTTC. This gives the protein CASSQDGTSGSNEQFF.

The chain combines TRBV7-2 with TRBJ2-6; D remains unclear. Looked up from germline, CDR1 is SGHTA and CDR2 is FQGNSA. The CDR3 totals 19 residues. Trimming shortened V by 4 bases and J by 2 bases, and 21 bases separated the two germline ends. The CDR3 protein is CASSWISGSLKTGANVLTF. The CDR3 bases are TGTGCCAGCAGCTGGATCTCCGGGTCCCTCAAAACTGGGGCCAACGTCCTGACTTTC.